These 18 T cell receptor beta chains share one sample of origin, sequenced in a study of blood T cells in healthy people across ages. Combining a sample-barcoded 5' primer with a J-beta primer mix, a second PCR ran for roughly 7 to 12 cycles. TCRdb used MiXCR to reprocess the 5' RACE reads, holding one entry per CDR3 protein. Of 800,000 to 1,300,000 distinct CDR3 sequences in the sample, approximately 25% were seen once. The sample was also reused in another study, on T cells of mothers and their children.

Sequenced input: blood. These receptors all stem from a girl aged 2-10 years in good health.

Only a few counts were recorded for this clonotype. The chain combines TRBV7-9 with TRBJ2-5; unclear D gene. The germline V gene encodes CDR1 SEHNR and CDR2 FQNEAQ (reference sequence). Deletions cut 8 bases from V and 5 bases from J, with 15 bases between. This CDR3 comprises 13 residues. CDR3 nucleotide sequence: TGTGCCAGCCGTTCCGCGTCTCAGGAGACCCAGTACTTC. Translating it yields CASRSASQETQYF.

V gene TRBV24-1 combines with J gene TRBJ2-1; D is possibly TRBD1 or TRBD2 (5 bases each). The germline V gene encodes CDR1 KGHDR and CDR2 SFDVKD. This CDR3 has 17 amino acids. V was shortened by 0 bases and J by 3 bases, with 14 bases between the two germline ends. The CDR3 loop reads CATSDLTPGPDYNEQFF. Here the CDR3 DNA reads TGTGCCACCAGTGATTTGACCCCGGGGCCCGACTACAATGAGCAGTTCTTC.

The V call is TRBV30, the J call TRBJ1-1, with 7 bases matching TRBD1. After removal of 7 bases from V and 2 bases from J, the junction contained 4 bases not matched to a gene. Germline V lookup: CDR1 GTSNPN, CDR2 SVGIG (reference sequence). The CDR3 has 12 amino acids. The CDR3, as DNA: TGTGCCTTCCGAGGGGGCAACACTGAAGCTTTCTTT. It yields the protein CAFRGGNTEAFF. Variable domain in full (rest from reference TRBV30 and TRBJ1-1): SQTIHQWPATLVQPVGSPLSLECTVEGTSNPNLYWYRQAAGRGLQLLFYSVGIGQISSEVPQNLSASRPQDRQFILSSKKLLLSDSGFYLCAFRGGNTEAFFGQGTRLTVV.

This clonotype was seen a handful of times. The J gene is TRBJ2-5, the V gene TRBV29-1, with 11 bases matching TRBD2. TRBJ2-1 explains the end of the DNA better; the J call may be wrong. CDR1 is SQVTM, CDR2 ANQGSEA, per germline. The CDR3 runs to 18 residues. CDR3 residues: CSVDSSTIFPSGGNEQFF. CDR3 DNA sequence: TGCAGCGTTGACTCTTCGACCATCTTTCCTAGCGGGGGGAATGAGCAGTTCTTC.

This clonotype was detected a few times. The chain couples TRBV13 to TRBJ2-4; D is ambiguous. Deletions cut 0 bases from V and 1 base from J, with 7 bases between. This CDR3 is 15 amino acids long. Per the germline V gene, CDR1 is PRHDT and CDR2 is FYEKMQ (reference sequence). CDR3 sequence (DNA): TGTGCCAGCAGCTTAGGCTCCGGGGCCAAAAACATTCAGTACTTC. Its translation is CASSLGSGAKNIQYF.

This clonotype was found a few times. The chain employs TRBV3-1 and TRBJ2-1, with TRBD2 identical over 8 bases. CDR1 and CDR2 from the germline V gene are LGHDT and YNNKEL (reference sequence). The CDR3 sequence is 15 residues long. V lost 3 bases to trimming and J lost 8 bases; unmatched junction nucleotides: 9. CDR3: CASSHLGGASDEQFF. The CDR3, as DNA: TGTGCCAGCAGCCACCTCGGGGGGGCCTCGGATGAGCAGTTCTTC.

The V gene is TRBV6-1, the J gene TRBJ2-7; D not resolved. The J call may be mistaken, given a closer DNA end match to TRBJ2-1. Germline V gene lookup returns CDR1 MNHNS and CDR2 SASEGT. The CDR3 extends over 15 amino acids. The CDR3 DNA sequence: TGTGCCAGCAGTGGACGAGCCGGGCCCCGAAATGAGCAGTTCTTC. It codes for CASSGRAGPRNEQFF.

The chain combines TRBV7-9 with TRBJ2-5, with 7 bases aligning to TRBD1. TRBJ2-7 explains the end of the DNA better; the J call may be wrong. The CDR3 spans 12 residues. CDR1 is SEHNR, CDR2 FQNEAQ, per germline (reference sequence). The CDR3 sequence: CASSDRESEQYF. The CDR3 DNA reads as TGTGCCAGCAGCGACAGGGAGAGCGAGCAGTACTTC.

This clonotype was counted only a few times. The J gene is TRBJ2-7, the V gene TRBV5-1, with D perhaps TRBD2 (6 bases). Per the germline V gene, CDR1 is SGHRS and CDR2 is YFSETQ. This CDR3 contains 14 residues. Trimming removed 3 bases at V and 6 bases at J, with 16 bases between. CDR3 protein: CASSSEGGAVEQYF. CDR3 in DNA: TGCGCCAGCAGCTCGGAGGGCGGAGCTGTCGAGCAGTACTTC.

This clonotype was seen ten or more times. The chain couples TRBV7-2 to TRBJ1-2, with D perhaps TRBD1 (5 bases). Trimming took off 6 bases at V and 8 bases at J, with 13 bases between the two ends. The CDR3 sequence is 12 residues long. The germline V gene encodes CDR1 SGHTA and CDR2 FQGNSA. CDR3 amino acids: CASSSRGYGYTF. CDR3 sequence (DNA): TGTGCCAGCAGTTCTCGGGGGTACGGCTACACCTTC.

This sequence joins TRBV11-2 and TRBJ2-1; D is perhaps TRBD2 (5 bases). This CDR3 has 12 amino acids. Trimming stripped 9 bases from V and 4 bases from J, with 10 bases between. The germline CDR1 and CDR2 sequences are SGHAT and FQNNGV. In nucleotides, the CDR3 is TGTGCCAGTAACGGGGATTACAATGAGCAGTTCTTC. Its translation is CASNGDYNEQFF.

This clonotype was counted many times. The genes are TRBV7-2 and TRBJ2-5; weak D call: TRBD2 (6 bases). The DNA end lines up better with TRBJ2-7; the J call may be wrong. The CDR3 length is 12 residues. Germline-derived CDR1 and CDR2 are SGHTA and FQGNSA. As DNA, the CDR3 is TGTGCCAGCAGCTTAGGCGGGGTCGAGCAGTACTTC. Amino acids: CASSLGGVEQYF.

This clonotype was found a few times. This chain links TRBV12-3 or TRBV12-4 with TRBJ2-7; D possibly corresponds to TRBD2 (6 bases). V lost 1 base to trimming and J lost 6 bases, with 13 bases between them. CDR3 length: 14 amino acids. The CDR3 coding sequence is TGTGCCAGCAGTTTAGATGGGACTCCTCTCGAGCAGTACTTC. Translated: CASSLDGTPLEQYF.

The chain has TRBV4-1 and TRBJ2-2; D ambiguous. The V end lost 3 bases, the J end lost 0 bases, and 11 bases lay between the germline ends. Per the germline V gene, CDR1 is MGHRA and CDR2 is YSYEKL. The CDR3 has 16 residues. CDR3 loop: CASSQGPASNTGELFF. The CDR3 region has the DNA TGCGCCAGCAGCCAGGGCCCCGCATCGAACACCGGGGAGCTGTTTTTT.

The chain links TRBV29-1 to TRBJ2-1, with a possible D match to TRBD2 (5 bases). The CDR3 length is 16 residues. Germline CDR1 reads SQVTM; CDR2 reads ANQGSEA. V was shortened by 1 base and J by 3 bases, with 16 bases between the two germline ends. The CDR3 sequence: CSVEGLEGSSYNEQFF. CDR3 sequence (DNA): TGCAGCGTTGAAGGCTTAGAGGGTAGTAGCTACAATGAGCAGTTCTTC.

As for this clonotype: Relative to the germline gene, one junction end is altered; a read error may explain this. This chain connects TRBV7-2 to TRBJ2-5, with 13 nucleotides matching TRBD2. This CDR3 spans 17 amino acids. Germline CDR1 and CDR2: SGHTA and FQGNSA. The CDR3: CACSLTSGGAGVGTQYF. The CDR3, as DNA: TGTGCCTGCAGCTTAACTAGCGGGGGGGCCGGGGTTGGGACCCAGTACTTC.

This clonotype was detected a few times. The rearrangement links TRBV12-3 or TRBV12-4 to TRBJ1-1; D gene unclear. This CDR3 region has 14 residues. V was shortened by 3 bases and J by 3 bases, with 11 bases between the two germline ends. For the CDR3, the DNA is TGTGCCAGCAGTTTTGGGGAACTATACACTGAAGCTTTCTTT. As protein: CASSFGELYTEAFF.

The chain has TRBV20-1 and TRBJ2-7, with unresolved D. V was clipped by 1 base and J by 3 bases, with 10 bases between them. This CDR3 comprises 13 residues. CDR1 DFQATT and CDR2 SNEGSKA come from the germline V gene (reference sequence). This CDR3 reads CSARVRASYEQYF. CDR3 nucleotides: TGCAGTGCTAGAGTAAGGGCTAGCTACGAGCAGTACTTC.